What follows describes a single TCR beta chain. The antigen remains undetermined. Normal lung was sampled as far from the tumour as possible, at least 3 cm. Germline-derived CDR1 and CDR2 are SGHAT and FQNNGV. Trimming stripped 4 bases from V and 3 bases from J, with 9 bases between. CDR3 length equals 14 residues. This specimen comes from a study of immune cell composition in non-small cell lung cancer. Whole-study results and caveats: Clones >0.5% enriched in tumour were rarer in adenocarcinoma (roughly 35%) than squamous (around 75%). Adenocarcinomas with higher top tumour-associated clone frequency had more reactive TILs.

Data came from immunoSEQ multiplex PCR; TCRdb stores just in-frame clones and leaves some out. The sample yields 3,000 or so clones, 55% to 70% seen once. V and J are TRBV11-2 and TRBJ1-4; D is unclear. The receptor was derived from a human donor with non-small cell lung cancer. Sequencing input: non-adjacent lung tissue. Written as DNA, the CDR3 is TGTGCCAGCAGCTCAGGCTGGGCTAATGAAAAACTGTTTTTT. This sequence encodes CASSSGWANEKLFF.